Listed here is a single TCR beta chain. The data derive from a study of blood T cell repertoires in COVID-19. Living in about 25 US areas, the participants were between about 18 and 95 years of age. Only in-frame clones appear in the TCRdb table, and some are missing; sequencing was by immunoSEQ multiplex PCR. The sample has some 430,000 clones; about 90% are singletons. V lost 6 bases to trimming and J lost 1 base; unmatched junction nucleotides: 4. The germline gives CDR1 MNHEY, CDR2 SMNVEV (reference sequence). The CDR3 has 14 residues. The sequenced material came from PBMCs or T cells enriched from blood (not recorded which). The chain has TRBV27 and TRBJ1-2; TRBD1 matches at 8 bases. This clonotype originated in a man younger than 35 who had recovered from COVID-19. CDR3 residues: CASRDGQGNYGYTF. The DNA of the CDR3 is TGTGCCAGCAGAGATGGACAGGGTAACTATGGCTACACCTTC.